This entry features one T cell receptor beta chain sequence. Germline V gene data show CDR1 as SGHRS and CDR2 as YFSETQ. V lost 6 bases and J lost 8, with 15 bases in between. The length of the CDR3 is 13 residues. Original methodology: Reference gene primers were amplified, and this amplification served to estimate nucleated cell counts. Assay used: immunoSEQ multiplex PCR; TCRdb lists only in-frame clones, some missing. V, J and clone size are taken as reported in that table, and D and trimming were inferred from the DNA itself. The sample shows about 240,000 clones, around 86% of them seen only once. This specimen belongs to a study of blood T cell repertoires in COVID-19. The wider study: T cells, B-cell-depleted T cells, or PBMCs provided the cDNA or gDNA that served as material.

This chain joins TRBV5-1 and TRBJ2-4, with TRBD1 as a possible D gene (6 bases). The sequenced sample was PBMCs or T cells enriched from blood (not recorded which). The clonotype originates from a woman aged 40 to 55 with acute COVID-19. CDR3 coding DNA: TGCGCCAGCACCAGAACAGGGAGTGACATTCAGTACTTC. As protein: CASTRTGSDIQYF. Together with reference TRBV5-1 and TRBJ2-4, the CDR3 gives the full variable domain: KAGVTQTPRYLIKTRGQQVTLSCSPISGHRSVSWYQQTPGQGLQFLFEYFSETQRNKGNFPGRFSGRQFSNSRSEMNVSTLELGDSALYLCASTRTGSDIQYFGAGTRLSVL.